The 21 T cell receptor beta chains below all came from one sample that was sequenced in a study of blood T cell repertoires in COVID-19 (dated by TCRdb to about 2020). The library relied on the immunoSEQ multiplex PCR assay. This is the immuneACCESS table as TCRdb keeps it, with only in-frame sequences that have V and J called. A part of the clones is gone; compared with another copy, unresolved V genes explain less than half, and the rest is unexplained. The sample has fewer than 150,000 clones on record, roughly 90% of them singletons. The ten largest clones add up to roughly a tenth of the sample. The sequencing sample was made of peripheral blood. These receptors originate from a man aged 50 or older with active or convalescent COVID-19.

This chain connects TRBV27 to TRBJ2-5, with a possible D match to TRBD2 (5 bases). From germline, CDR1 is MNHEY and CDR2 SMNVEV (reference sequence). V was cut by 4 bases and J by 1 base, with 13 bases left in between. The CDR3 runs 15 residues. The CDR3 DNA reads TGTGCCAGCAGTTCCCCCCGGACTGGCCAAGAGACCCAGTACTTC. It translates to CASSSPRTGQETQYF.

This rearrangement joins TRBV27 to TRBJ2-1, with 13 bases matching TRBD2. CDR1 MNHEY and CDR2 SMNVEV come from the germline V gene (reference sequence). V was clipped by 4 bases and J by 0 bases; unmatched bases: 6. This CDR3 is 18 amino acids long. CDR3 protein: CASSSGLAGLSSYNEQFF. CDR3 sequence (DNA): TGTGCCAGCAGTTCGGGACTAGCGGGGTTAAGCTCCTACAATGAGCAGTTCTTC.

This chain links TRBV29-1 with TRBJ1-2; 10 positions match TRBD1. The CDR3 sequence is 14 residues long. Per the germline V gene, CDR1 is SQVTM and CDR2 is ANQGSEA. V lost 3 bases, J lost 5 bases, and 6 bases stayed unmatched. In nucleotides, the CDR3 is TGCAGCGTTGATGGTGGGGACAGGGGATATGGCTACACCTTC. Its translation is CSVDGGDRGYGYTF.

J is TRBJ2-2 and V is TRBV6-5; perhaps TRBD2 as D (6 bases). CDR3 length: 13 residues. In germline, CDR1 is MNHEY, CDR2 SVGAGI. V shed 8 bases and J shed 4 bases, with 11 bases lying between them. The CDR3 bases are TGTGCCAGCTCGGGGGTTGGCACCGGGGAGCTGTTTTTT. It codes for CASSGVGTGELFF.

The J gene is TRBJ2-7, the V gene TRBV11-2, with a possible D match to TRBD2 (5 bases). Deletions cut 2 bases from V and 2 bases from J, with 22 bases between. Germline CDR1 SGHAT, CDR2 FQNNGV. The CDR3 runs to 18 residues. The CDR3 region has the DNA TGTGCCAGCAGCTTAAAACGCAGAGGGCCTAAGATCCCCTACGAGCAGTACTTC. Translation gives CASSLKRRGPKIPYEQYF.

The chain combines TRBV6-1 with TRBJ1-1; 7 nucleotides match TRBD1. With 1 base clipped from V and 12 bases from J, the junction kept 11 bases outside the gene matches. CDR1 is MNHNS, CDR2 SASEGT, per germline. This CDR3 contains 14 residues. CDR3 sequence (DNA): TGTGCCAGCAGTGAAGAATATAGGACAGGAGGCCCTTTCTTT. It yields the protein CASSEEYRTGGPFF.

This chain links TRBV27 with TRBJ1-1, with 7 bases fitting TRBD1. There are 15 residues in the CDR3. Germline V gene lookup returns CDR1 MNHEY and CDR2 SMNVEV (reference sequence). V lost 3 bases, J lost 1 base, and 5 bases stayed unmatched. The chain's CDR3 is CASSFAGQKNTEAFF. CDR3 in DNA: TGTGCCAGCAGTTTTGCGGGACAGAAGAACACTGAAGCTTTCTTT.

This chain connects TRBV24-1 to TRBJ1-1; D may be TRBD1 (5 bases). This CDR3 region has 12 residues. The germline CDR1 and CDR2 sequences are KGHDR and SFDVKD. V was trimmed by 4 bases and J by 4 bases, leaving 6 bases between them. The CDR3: CATSERGTEAFF. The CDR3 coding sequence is TGTGCCACCAGTGAAAGGGGCACTGAAGCTTTCTTT.

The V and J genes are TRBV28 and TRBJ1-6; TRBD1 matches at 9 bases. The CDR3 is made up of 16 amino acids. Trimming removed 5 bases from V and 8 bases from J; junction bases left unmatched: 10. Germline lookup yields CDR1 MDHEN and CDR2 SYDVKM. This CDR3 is CASSIFSGQGYSPLHF. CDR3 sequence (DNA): TGTGCCAGCAGTATTTTCTCGGGACAGGGATATTCACCCCTCCACTTT.

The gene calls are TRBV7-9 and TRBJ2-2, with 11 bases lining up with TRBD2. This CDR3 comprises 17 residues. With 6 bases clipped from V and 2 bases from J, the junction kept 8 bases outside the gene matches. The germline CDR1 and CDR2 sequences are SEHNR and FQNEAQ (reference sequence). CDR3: CASRRPGLAENTGELFF. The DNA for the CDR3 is TGTGCCAGCAGACGGCCGGGACTAGCGGAAAACACCGGGGAGCTGTTTTTT.

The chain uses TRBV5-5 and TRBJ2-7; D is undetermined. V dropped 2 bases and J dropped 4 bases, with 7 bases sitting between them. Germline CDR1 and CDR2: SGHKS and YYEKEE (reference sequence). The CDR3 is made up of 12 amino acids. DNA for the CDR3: TGTGCCAGCAGCTTCTCAGGATACGAGCAGTACTTC. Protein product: CASSFSGYEQYF.

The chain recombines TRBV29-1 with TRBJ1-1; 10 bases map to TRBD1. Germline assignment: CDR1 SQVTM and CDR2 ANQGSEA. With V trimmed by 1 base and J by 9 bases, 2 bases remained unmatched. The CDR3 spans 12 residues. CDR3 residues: CSVEGTGGQAFF. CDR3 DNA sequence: TGCAGCGTTGAAGGGACAGGGGGACAAGCTTTCTTT.

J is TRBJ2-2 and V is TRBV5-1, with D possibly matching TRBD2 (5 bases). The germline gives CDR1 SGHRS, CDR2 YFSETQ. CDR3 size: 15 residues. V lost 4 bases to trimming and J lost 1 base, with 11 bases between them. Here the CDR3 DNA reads TGCGCCAGCAGCCCTGGACTGGTGAACACCGGGGAGCTGTTTTTT. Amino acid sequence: CASSPGLVNTGELFF.

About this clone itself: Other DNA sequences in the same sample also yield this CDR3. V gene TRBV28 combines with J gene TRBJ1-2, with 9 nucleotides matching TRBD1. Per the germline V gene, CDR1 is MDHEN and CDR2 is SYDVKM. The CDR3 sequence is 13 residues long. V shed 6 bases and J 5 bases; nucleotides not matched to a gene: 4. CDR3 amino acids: CASRGQGRYGYTF. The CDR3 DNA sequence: TGTGCCAGCAGGGGACAGGGAAGATATGGCTACACCTTC.

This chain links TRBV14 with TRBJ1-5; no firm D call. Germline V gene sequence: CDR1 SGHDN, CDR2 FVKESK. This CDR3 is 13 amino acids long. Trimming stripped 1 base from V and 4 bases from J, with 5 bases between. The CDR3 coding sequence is TGTGCCAGCAGCCAAGGGCTGAATCAGCCCCAGCATTTT. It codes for CASSQGLNQPQHF.

This chain's CDR3 is CASSSQRGGALNTIYF. Written as DNA, the CDR3 is TGTGCCAGCAGTTCCCAGAGGGGGGGGGCGCTCAACACCATATATTTT. V and J are TRBV6-6 and TRBJ1-3, with D possibly matching TRBD1 (6 bases). The CDR3 has 16 residues. V lost 4 bases and J lost 7, with 20 bases in between. The germline V gene has CDR1 MNHNY and CDR2 SVGAGI (reference sequence).

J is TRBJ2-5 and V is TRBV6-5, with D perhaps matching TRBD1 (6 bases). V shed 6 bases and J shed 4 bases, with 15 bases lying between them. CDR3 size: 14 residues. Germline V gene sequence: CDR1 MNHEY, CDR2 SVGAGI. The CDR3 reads CASRPDRKGETQYF. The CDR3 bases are TGTGCCAGCAGACCCGACAGGAAGGGAGAGACCCAGTACTTC.

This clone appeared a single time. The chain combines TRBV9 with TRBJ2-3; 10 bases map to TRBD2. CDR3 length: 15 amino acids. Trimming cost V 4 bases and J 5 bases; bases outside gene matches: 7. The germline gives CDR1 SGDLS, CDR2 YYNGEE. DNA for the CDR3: TGTGCCAGCAGCCTCCTAGCGGGAGTGGGAGATACGCAGTATTTT. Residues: CASSLLAGVGDTQYF.

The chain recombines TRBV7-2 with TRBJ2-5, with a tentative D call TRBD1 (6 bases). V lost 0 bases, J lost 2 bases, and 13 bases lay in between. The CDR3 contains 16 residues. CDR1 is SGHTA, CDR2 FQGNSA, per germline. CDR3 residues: CASSLAPGTGQETQYF. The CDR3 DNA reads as TGTGCCAGCAGCTTAGCGCCCGGAACAGGGCAAGAGACCCAGTACTTC.

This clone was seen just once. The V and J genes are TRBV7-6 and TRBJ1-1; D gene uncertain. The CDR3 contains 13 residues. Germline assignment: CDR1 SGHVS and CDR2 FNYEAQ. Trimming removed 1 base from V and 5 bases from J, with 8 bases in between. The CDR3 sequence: CASSLEQLTEAFF. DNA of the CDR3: TGTGCCAGCAGCTTAGAACAGCTGACTGAAGCTTTCTTT.

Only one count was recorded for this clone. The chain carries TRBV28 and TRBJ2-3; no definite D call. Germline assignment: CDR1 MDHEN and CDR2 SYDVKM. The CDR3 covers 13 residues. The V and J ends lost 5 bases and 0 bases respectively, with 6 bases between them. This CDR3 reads CASSPSSTDTQYF. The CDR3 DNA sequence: TGTGCCAGCAGTCCCTCTAGCACAGATACGCAGTATTTT. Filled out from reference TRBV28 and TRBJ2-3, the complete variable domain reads DVKVTQSSRYLVKRTGEKVFLECVQDMDHENMFWYRQDPGLGLRLIYFSYDVKMKEKGDIPEGYSVSREKKERFSLILESASTNQTSMYLCASSPSSTDTQYFGPGTRLTVL.